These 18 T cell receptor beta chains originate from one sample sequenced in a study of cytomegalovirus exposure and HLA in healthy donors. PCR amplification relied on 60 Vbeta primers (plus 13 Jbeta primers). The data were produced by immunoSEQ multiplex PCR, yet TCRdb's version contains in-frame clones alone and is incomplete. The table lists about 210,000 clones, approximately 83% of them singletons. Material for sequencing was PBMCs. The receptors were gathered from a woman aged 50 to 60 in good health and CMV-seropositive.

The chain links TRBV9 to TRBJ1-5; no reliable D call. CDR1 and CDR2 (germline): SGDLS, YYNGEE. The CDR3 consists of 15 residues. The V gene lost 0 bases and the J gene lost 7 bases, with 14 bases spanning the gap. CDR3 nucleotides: TGTGCCAGCAGCGTAGAAGCGGGGTCCGGACAGCCCCAGCATTTT. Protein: CASSVEAGSGQPQHF. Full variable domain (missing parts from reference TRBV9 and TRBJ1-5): DSGVTQTPKHLITATGQRVTLRCSPRSGDLSVYWYQQSLDQGLQFLIQYYNGEERAKGNILERFSAQQFPDLHSELNLSSLELGDSALYFCASSVEAGSGQPQHFGDGTRLSIL.

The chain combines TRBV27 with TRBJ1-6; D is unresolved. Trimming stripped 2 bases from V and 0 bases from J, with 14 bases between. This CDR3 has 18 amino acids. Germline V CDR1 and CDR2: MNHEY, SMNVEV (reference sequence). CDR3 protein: CASSLRQSPSSYNSPLHF. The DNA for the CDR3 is TGTGCCAGCAGTTTACGTCAGTCTCCCAGCTCCTATAATTCACCCCTCCACTTT.

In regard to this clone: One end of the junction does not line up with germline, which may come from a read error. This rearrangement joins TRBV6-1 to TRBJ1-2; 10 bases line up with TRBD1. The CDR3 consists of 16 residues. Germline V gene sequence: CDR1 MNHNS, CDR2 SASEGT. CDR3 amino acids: CASSEGTGASGYGYTF. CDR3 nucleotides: TGTGCCAGCAGCGAAGGGACAGGGGCTTCAGGCTATGGCTACACCTTC.

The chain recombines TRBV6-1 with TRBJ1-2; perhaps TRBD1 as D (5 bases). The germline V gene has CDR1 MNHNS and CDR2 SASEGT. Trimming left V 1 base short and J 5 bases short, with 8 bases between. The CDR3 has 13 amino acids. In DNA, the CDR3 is TGTGCCAGCAGTGAAGACAGGTTTTATGGCTACACCTTC. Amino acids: CASSEDRFYGYTF.

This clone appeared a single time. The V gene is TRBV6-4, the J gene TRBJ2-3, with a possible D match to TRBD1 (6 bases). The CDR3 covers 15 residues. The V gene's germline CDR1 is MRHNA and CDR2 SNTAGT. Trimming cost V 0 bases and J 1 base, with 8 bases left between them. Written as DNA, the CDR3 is TGTGCCAGCAGTGACTCGTACAGGGGCACAGATACGCAGTATTTT. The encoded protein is CASSDSYRGTDTQYF.

This CDR3 is CASSLAAGVETQYF. The CDR3 DNA reads TGTGCCAGCAGCTTAGCGGCAGGGGTAGAGACCCAGTACTTC. This chain connects TRBV7-2 to TRBJ2-5; tentatively, D is TRBD1 (6 bases). Germline V CDR1 and CDR2: SGHTA, FQGNSA. V was trimmed by 0 bases and J by 4 bases, leaving 9 bases between them. CDR3 size: 14 residues.

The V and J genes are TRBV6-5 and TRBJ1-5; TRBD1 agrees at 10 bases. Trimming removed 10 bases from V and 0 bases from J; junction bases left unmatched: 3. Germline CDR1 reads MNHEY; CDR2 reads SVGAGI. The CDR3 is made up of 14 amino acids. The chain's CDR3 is CATGTGDSNQPQHF. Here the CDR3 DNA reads TGTGCCACCGGGACAGGGGATAGCAATCAGCCCCAGCATTTT.

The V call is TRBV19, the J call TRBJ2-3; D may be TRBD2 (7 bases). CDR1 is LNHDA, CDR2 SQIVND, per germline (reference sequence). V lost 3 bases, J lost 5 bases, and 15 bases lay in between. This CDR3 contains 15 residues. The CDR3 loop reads CASSMGGGGKDTQYF. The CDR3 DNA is TGTGCCAGTAGTATGGGGGGGGGCGGTAAAGATACGCAGTATTTT.

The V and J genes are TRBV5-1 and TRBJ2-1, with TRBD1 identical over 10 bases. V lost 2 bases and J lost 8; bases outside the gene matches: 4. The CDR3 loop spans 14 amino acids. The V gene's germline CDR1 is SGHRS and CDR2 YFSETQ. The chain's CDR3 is CASSLGTGEDEQFF. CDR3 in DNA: TGCGCCAGCAGCTTAGGGACAGGGGAGGATGAGCAGTTCTTC.

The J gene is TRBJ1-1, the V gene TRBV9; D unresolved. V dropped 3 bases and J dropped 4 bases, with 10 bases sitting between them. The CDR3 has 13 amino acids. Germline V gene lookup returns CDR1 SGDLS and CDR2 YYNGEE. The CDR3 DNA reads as TGTGCCAGCAGCGCGTTTTGGAGCACTGAAGCTTTCTTT. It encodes CASSAFWSTEAFF.

CDR3 nucleotide sequence: TGTGCCAGCAGTGCCGGGACATCGGAGCTGTTTTTT. Encoded protein: CASSAGTSELFF. The chain employs TRBV28 and TRBJ2-2; weak D call: TRBD1 (6 bases). Trimming cost V 5 bases and J 10 bases, with 11 bases left between them. Per the germline V gene, CDR1 is MDHEN and CDR2 is SYDVKM. The CDR3 length is 12 residues.

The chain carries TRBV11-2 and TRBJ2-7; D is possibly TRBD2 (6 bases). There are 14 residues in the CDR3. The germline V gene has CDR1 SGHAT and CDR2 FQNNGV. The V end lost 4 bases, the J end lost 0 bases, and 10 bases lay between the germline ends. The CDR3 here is CASSSGLRSYEQYF. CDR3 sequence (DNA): TGTGCCAGCAGCTCGGGACTCCGCTCCTACGAGCAGTACTTC.

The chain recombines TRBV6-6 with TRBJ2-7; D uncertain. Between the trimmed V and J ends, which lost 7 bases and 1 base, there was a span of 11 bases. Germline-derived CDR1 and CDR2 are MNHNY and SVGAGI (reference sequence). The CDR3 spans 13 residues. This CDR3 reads CASTGRLSYEQYF. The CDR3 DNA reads TGTGCCAGCACCGGCCGACTGTCCTACGAGCAGTACTTC.

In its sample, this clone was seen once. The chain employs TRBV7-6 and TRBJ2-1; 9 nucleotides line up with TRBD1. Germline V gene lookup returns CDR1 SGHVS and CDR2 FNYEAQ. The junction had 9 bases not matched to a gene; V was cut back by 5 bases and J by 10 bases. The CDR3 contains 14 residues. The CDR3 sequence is CASSPGTGYREQFF. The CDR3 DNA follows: TGTGCCAGCAGCCCCGGGACAGGGTATAGGGAGCAGTTCTTC.

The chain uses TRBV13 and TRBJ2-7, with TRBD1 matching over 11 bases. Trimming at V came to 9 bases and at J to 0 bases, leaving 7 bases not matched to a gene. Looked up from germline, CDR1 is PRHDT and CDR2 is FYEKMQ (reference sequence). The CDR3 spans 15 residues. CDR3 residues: CASTLGQGVSYEQYF. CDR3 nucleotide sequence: TGTGCCAGTACCTTGGGACAGGGGGTCTCCTACGAGCAGTACTTC.

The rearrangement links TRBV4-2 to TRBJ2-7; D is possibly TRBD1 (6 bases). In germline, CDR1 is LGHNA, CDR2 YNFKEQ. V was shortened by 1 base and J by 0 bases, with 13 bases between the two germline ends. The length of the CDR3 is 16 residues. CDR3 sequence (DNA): TGTGCCAGCAGCCAAGCTCTGGGGGCAGCCTCCTACGAGCAGTACTTC. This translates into CASSQALGAASYEQYF.

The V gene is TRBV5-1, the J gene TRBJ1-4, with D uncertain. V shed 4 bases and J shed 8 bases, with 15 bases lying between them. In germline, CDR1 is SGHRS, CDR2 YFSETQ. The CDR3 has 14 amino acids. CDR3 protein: CASSRDGVNEKLFF. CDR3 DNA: TGCGCCAGCAGCCGAGACGGGGTGAACGAAAAACTGTTTTTT.

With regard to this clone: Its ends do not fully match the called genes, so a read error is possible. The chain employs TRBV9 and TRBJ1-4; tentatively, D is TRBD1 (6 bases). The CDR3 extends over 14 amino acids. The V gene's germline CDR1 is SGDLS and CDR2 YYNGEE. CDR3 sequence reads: CARSVGPGGEKLFF. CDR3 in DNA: TGTGCCCGCAGCGTAGGGCCGGGGGGCGAAAAACTGTTTTTT.